The T cell receptor beta chain described here comes from a study of blood T cell repertoires in COVID-19. Study background: Nucleic acid was either cDNA or gDNA, and it came from T cells, B-cell-depleted T cells, or PBMCs.

This CDR3 spans 15 amino acids. V dropped 4 bases and J dropped 8 bases, with 20 bases sitting between them. Germline values: CDR1 LGHDT, CDR2 YNNKEL (reference sequence). Method: immunoSEQ multiplex PCR; TCRdb's copy keeps in-frame clones and lacks some. The sample lists about 130,000 clones, 75% to 85% occurring once. Sequenced: peripheral blood. This clonotype originated in a man of 80 years or more with acute or convalescent COVID-19. This chain joins TRBV3-1 (or the pseudogene TRBV3-2) and TRBJ1-2; a weak D match, TRBD1 (5 bases). The DNA of the CDR3 is TGTGCCAGCAGCCCCCCCCCAGGCAGGGTACAGGGCTACACCTTC. This codes for CASSPPPGRVQGYTF.